These 10 T cell receptor beta chains were sequenced from one sample in a study of Ad26.COV2.S vaccination and SARS-CoV-2 variants. As for treatment: about 20 received Ad26.COV2.S at low or high dose, single or two shots; about five received placebo; per-sample allocation not given. Sampling occurred on day 63 after the first vaccine or placebo injection. The table came from immunoSEQ multiplex PCR; TCRdb's copy has only in-frame clones and leaves some out. Here the sample spans roughly 400,000 clones, 70% to 90% being singletons. The specimen comprised peripheral blood, sampled in a trial of Ad26.COV2.S vaccine versus placebo. The receptors here all came from a person between 18 and 60 years old who received the Ad26.COV2.S COVID-19 vaccine or a placebo.

The chain couples TRBV11-2 to TRBJ1-1; a possible D gene is TRBD1 (5 bases). Trimming removed 0 bases from V and 7 bases from J, with 12 bases in between. The CDR3 is 14 residues long. Germline-derived CDR1 and CDR2 are SGHAT and FQNNGV. CDR3 residues: CASSLDVQGFEAFF. The CDR3 coding sequence is TGTGCCAGCAGCTTAGATGTCCAGGGATTTGAAGCTTTCTTT.

The rearrangement links TRBV28 to TRBJ2-4, with 13 nucleotides matching TRBD2. With 1 base clipped from V and 8 bases from J, the junction kept 8 bases outside the gene matches. There are 17 residues in the CDR3. The germline V gene encodes CDR1 MDHEN and CDR2 SYDVKM. CDR3 residues: CASSLSPLAGGWHIQYF. For the CDR3, the DNA is TGTGCCAGCAGTTTATCCCCACTAGCGGGAGGGTGGCACATTCAGTACTTC.

The rearrangement links TRBV6-5 to TRBJ1-5; D not certain. The CDR3 runs 15 residues. The germline V and J ends were trimmed by 2 bases and 1 base, with 9 bases remaining between them. The germline V gene has CDR1 MNHEY and CDR2 SVGAGI. CDR3 loop: CASSYKGLSNQPQHF. DNA of the CDR3: TGTGCCAGCAGTTACAAAGGGCTGAGCAATCAGCCCCAGCATTTT.

This clone was picked up one time. The chain employs TRBV29-1 and TRBJ1-2; TRBD1 matches 7 bases. Germline V gene sequence: CDR1 SQVTM, CDR2 ANQGSEA. The CDR3 covers 16 residues. Unmatched junction bases numbered 14, after V lost 6 bases and J lost 1 base. For the CDR3, the DNA is TGCAGCGTCCCCCTTAGCAGGGGGGCTTTTAACTATGGCTACACCTTC. This codes for CSVPLSRGAFNYGYTF.

The chain carries TRBV9 and TRBJ2-7, with D perhaps assigned TRBD1 or TRBD2 (6 bases each). Germline lookup yields CDR1 SGDLS and CDR2 YYNGEE. The CDR3 loop spans 15 amino acids. V was clipped by 4 bases and J by 2 bases, with 16 bases between them. Here the CDR3 DNA reads TGTGCCAGCAGCCAAGGGGGGAGGCCGCCCTACGAGCAGTACTTC. Amino acids: CASSQGGRPPYEQYF.

The rearrangement joins TRBV28 to TRBJ2-3; 7 bases line up with TRBD2. This CDR3 comprises 15 residues. Germline V lookup: CDR1 MDHEN, CDR2 SYDVKM. The V gene end was trimmed by 4 bases and the J gene end by 0 bases; junction bases not matched to a gene: 4. DNA of the CDR3: TGTGCCAGCAGTTCGGGACTACAGAGCACAGATACGCAGTATTTT. Translation gives CASSSGLQSTDTQYF.

This rearrangement joins TRBV7-3 to TRBJ2-5; D is unclear. The germline V gene encodes CDR1 SGHTA and CDR2 FQGTGA. This CDR3 is built from 13 residues. V shed 5 bases and J shed 5 bases, with 12 bases lying between them. The CDR3 DNA sequence: TGTGCCAGCAGCACGGGCCTCGGGGAGACCCAGTACTTC. Protein product: CASSTGLGETQYF. Full variable domain (remainder filled in from reference TRBV7-3 and TRBJ2-5): GAGVSQTPSNKVTEKGKYVELRCDPISGHTALYWYRQSLGQGPEFLIYFQGTGAADDSGLPNDRFFAVRPEGSVSTLKIQRTERGDSAVYLCASSTGLGETQYFGPGTRLLVL.

This sequence joins TRBV4-2 and TRBJ1-1; D gene uncertain. There are 14 residues in the CDR3. Germline V gene sequence: CDR1 LGHNA, CDR2 YNFKEQ. With 1 base removed from V and 1 base from J, the gap between germline ends came to 7 bases. CDR3 DNA: TGTGCCAGCAGCCAAGGGGCTAAGAACACTGAAGCTTTCTTT. As protein: CASSQGAKNTEAFF.

CDR3 loop: CSVSSLAGVTDTQYF. The CDR3 nucleotides read TGCAGCGTGTCCTCACTAGCGGGAGTTACAGATACGCAGTATTTT. The J gene is TRBJ2-3, the V gene TRBV29-1; TRBD2 matches 11 bases. The CDR3 has 15 amino acids. Trimming cost V 6 bases and J 3 bases; bases outside gene matches: 8. Germline-derived CDR1 and CDR2 are SQVTM and ANQGSEA.

This clone has a single count. This chain links TRBV5-1 with TRBJ2-2; TRBD2 is a possible D gene (6 bases). The CDR3 contains 14 residues. Between the trimmed V and J ends, which lost 5 bases and 3 bases, there was a span of 11 bases. CDR1 and CDR2 from the germline V gene are SGHRS and YFSETQ. The chain's CDR3 is CASRLTRDTGELFF. CDR3 DNA sequence: TGCGCCAGCAGGTTGACTAGGGACACCGGGGAGCTGTTTTTT.